The 13 T cell receptor beta chains given below trace back to one sample, sequenced in a study of identical twins (dated by TCRdb to the mid-2010s). The receptor library was made with 5' RACE. The instrument given in TCRdb is Illumina HiSeq 2000. In TCRdb, the public reads were trimmed at Q25 with fastp and aligned with MiXCR, with productive beta chains retained. Identical CDR3 proteins give one entry, which carries the most common genes and DNA. The sample profile shows about 700,000 distinct CDR3 sequences; 5.5% to 6.5% of them were found once. The ten largest clones add up to about 2% of the sample. The sequenced sample consisted of naive T cells sorted from blood. Read against the paper, the sample's cell subset or site label means: cells isolated with a human naive T-cell isolation kit. All receptors derive from a man between 18 and 35 years old in good health.

This clonotype was detected ten times or more. The chain is built from TRBV12-3 or TRBV12-4 and TRBJ2-3, with unresolved D. The CDR3 contains 17 residues. Trimming took 0 bases from V and 2 from J, leaving 15 bases between them. The CDR3: CASSLAGGSLNTDTQYF. CDR3 bases: TGTGCCAGCAGTTTAGCGGGTGGAAGCCTCAACACAGATACGCAGTATTTT.

The chain links TRBV30 to TRBJ2-1; no firm D call. The V and J ends lost 2 bases and 10 bases respectively, with 15 bases between them. The CDR3 spans 13 residues. Germline assignment: CDR1 GTSNPN and CDR2 SVGIG (reference sequence). The CDR3: CAWSRTLVIEQFF. CDR3 nucleotides: TGTGCCTGGAGTCGGACGCTGGTGATAGAGCAGTTCTTC.

The chain combines TRBV10-2 with TRBJ2-1; weak D call: TRBD2 (5 bases). The V gene lost 6 bases and the J gene lost 4 bases, with 16 bases spanning the gap. The CDR3 consists of 15 residues. Germline loops: CDR1 WSHSY, CDR2 SAAADI. CDR3 nucleotides: TGCGCCAGCAGCTATACTAGTATTCAGTACAATGAGCAGTTCTTC. Amino acids: CASSYTSIQYNEQFF.

V usage is TRBV30 and J usage is TRBJ2-2; 7 bases map to TRBD2. Germline V gene lookup returns CDR1 GTSNPN and CDR2 SVGIG (reference sequence). There are 14 residues in the CDR3. V gave up 0 bases and J gave up 5 bases; unmatched junction bases: 3. For the CDR3, the DNA is TGTGCCTGGAGTGTAACGCGGGAGACCGGGGAGCTGTTTTTT. Translating it yields CAWSVTRETGELFF.

This clonotype was recorded many times. The CDR3 bases are TGTGCCAGCAGTCCTACCCTGAGAGGGACCTACGAGCAGTACTTC. It codes for CASSPTLRGTYEQYF. The rearrangement uses TRBV27 and TRBJ2-7; the D gene is possibly TRBD2 (5 bases). Germline V lookup: CDR1 MNHEY, CDR2 SMNVEV (reference sequence). The V gene lost 5 bases and the J gene lost 2 bases, with 16 bases spanning the gap. The CDR3 has 15 residues.

This clonotype was observed many times. The gene calls are TRBV10-3 and TRBJ2-1; 7 bases match TRBD2. The length of the CDR3 is 17 residues. The junction had 9 bases not matched to a gene; V was cut back by 0 bases and J by 4 bases. Per the germline V gene, CDR1 is ENHRY and CDR2 is SYGVKD. CDR3 in amino acids: CAISESTPASGYNEQFF. The CDR3 DNA sequence: TGTGCCATCAGTGAGTCGACTCCGGCTAGCGGTTACAATGAGCAGTTCTTC.

The V call is TRBV30, the J call TRBJ2-3, with TRBD2 as a possible D gene (5 bases). The ends were cut back, 5 bases at V and 10 bases at J, with 10 bases in the middle. CDR1 and CDR2 (germline): GTSNPN, SVGIG (reference sequence). This CDR3 is built from 10 residues. The CDR3 DNA sequence: TGTGCCTGGGGCGGGCCGTCGCAGTATTTT. Encoded protein: CAWGGPSQYF.

This clonotype was found a few times. The V and J genes are TRBV24-1 and TRBJ2-4; D uncertain. The CDR3 extends over 15 amino acids. Germline loops: CDR1 KGHDR, CDR2 SFDVKD. Trimming pared 3 bases from V and 1 base from J, leaving 9 bases between. As DNA, the CDR3 is TGTGCCACCAGTGATCCCGCCGAGGCCAAAAACATTCAGTACTTC. Amino acids: CATSDPAEAKNIQYF.

The rearrangement uses TRBV11-3 and TRBJ2-1; 8 bases map to TRBD2. V was pared by 5 bases and J by 4 bases, with 7 bases of the junction left unmatched. The CDR3 loop spans 15 amino acids. From germline, CDR1 is SGHNT and CDR2 YENEEA. The CDR3 is CASSQTSGPYNEQFF. DNA for the CDR3: TGTGCCAGCAGCCAAACTAGCGGACCTTACAATGAGCAGTTCTTC.

The CDR3 DNA reads TGCGCCAGCAGCCGGAGACTAGCGGGGAACAATGAGCAGTTCTTC. This translates into CASSRRLAGNNEQFF. This chain uses TRBV5-1 with TRBJ2-1, with 11 bases lining up with TRBD2. Germline loops: CDR1 SGHRS, CDR2 YFSETQ. V trimming: 4 bases; J trimming: 5 bases; junction bases outside the gene matches: 5. CDR3 length equals 15 residues.

This clonotype was seen at least ten times. The genes are TRBV6-2 or TRBV6-3 and TRBJ2-7; a weak D match, TRBD2 (6 bases). Trimming took 7 bases from V and 1 from J, leaving 14 bases between them. The CDR3 is 14 residues long. The germline CDR1 and CDR2 sequences are MNHEY and SVGEGT. The CDR3 bases are TGTGCCAGCACCACGGGACGGGAGTCCTACGAGCAGTACTTC. Translation: CASTTGRESYEQYF.

The genes are TRBV4-2 and TRBJ2-5, with 9 bases aligning to TRBD2. V lost 1 base, J lost 1 base, and 7 bases stayed unmatched. CDR1 and CDR2 from the germline V gene are LGHNA and YNFKEQ. The CDR3 extends over 17 amino acids. DNA for the CDR3: TGTGCCAGCAGCCAAGTCGGCAGACTAGCGGCCCAAGAGACCCAGTACTTC. This codes for CASSQVGRLAAQETQYF.

This clonotype was detected ten times or more. The chain links TRBV15 to TRBJ2-5; no definite D call. Trimming shortened V by 0 bases and J by 4 bases, and 15 bases separated the two germline ends. The germline gives CDR1 LNHNV, CDR2 YYDKDF (reference sequence). CDR3 length equals 16 residues. The CDR3 nucleotides are TGTGCCACCAGCAGAGATAGGACCACCTCGGGAGAGACCCAGTACTTC. Translation: CATSRDRTTSGETQYF.